This T cell receptor beta chain comes out of a study of T cell responses to AZD1222 COVID-19 vaccine. Study in general: Timing groups of about 4 and about 12 weeks for second doses were pooled.

As for this clone: Its antigen is not known.

Findings of the study overall: Most donors were white British, females outnumbered males, and clonal diversity was possibly underestimated. Spike-specific TCR depth and breadth grew after two AZD1222 doses.

Germline CDR1 SEHNR, CDR2 FQNEAQ (reference sequence). The CDR3 has 15 amino acids. Trimming pared 3 bases from V and 6 bases from J, leaving 17 bases between. Some clones are missing from TCRdb's copy, which holds only in-frame ones; the method was immunoSEQ multiplex PCR. The profile covers more than 100,000 clones, with approximately 93% appearing a single time and roughly 5.4% taken by the ten largest. The V gene is TRBV7-9, the J gene TRBJ1-2; tentative D call: TRBD1 (6 bases). The sample was peripheral blood, taken on day 0 of AZD1222 vaccination. The sequence was collected from an adult in good health. Here the CDR3 reads CASSFPGHYGHGYTF. CDR3 bases: TGTGCCAGCAGCTTCCCGGGACACTACGGGCATGGCTACACCTTC.